This T cell receptor beta chain was obtained from a study of vaccination effects on CD4 cells after COVID-19. With the ViraFEST assay, the study expanded antigen-specific CD4+ T cells using viral peptide pools, then sequenced them. After roughly eleven days in culture, the CD4+ T cells were isolated. None of the vaccinated had previously contracted SARS-CoV-2, and their nucleocapsid antibodies tested negative. Some 2 million PBMC were placed in each well, which was supplemented with approximately 10 IU/ml IL-2 and around 9.9 ug/ml peptides. A half-medium replacement with IL-2 medium was carried out on days 3 and 7. Profiling relied on immunoSEQ multiplex PCR, and the TCRdb table lists in-frame clones only, not all of them. The data show approximately 50,000 clones, with more than 75% seen just once and around 6% held by the top ten. The CDR3 consists of 14 residues. Per the germline V gene, CDR1 is SGHNT and CDR2 is YYREEE (reference sequence). The V gene lost 2 bases and the J gene lost 6 bases, with 12 bases spanning the gap.

On this clone: Its antigen remains unknown.

The chain uses TRBV5-4 and TRBJ1-3; D gene ambiguous. This sample comprised CD4+ T cells from PBMCs cultured with HCoV-OC43 spike peptides, obtained before COVID-19 vaccination. Subset here: HCoV-OC43 spike overlapping peptide pool stimulation. The clonotype originates from a human donor who received a COVID-19 vaccine. CDR3 loop: CASSLLGRENTIYF. DNA of the CDR3: TGTGCCAGCAGCTTACTTGGACGGGAAAACACCATATATTTT.